This T cell receptor (beta chain) derives from a study of blood T cells in healthy people across ages. Study at large: When template switching was applied, about one barcoded beta molecule was captured per two T cells.

A second about 7 to 11 cycle PCR used barcoded and J-beta primers. Carrying 12 random nucleotides, a template-switch adaptor labeled each individual cDNA molecule. From the 5' RACE reads, TCRdb called clonotypes with MiXCR, one entry per CDR3 protein. This table has over a million distinct CDR3 sequences, 35% to 45% appearing once. There are a few counts of this clonotype. The V end was cut by 5 bases, the J end by 1 base, with 20 bases between. CDR3 length: 16 residues. From germline, CDR1 is DFQATT and CDR2 SNEGSKA (reference sequence). The sample comprised blood. The clonotype originates from a young woman in good health. This chain joins TRBV20-1 and TRBJ1-1; possibly TRBD1 for D (6 bases). The CDR3 is CSADGLPDRENTEAFF. For the CDR3, the DNA is TGCAGTGCTGATGGACTTCCGGACAGAGAGAACACTGAAGCTTTCTTT.